This is a list of T cell receptor beta chains from one sample in a study of cytomegalovirus exposure and HLA in healthy donors. Repertoires were generated with immunoSEQ multiplex PCR, while TCRdb's copy carries only in-frame clones and drops some. The table shows around 200,000 clones, with around 81% occurring only once. The sequencing sample was made of PBMCs. The source of these receptors is a woman aged 45 to 65 in good health and CMV-seropositive. Each CDR3 is given with its conserved first and last residue.

TRBV13	TRBJ2-5	CASSLAGYQETQYF
TRBV7-3	TRBJ1-2	CASSLTRQSFYGYTF
TRBV11-2	TRBJ1-2	CASSSGEAQHYGYTF
TRBV9	TRBJ2-7	CASSVGPGDYEQYF
TRBV30	TRBJ1-2	CARGDRNYGYTF
TRBV7-9	TRBJ1-2	CASSRSHPTGGGYGYTF
TRBV11-3	TRBJ2-1	CASSGGGTLSSYNEQFF
TRBV5-1	TRBJ2-2	CASSLDGQDTGELFF
TRBV27	TRBJ2-2	CASSLMWTGRDTGELFF
TRBV9	TRBJ2-3	CASSVGVGLATDTQYF
TRBV18	TRBJ2-3	CATRRGSTWDTQYF
TRBV7-9	TRBJ2-5	CASSSWRGRHETQYF
TRBV9	TRBJ2-2	CASSVPPGTGELFF
TRBV7-3	TRBJ1-2	CASSPGQSGVYGYTF
TRBV2	TRBJ2-7	CASSTEGRWRGGYEQYF
TRBV6-1	TRBJ1-1	CASSEVGGQLNTEAFF
TRBV5-1	NA	CASSWSAGRGAYEQYF
TRBV27	TRBJ1-5	CASSPRGGGEGNQPQHF
TRBV5-8	TRBJ2-5	CASNRRASGWETQYF
TRBV5-1	TRBJ1-2	CASSPGQGAGYTF
TRBV27	TRBJ1-1	CASSLLGGGTEAFF
TRBV19	TRBJ1-1	CASSVMGLEAFF
TRBV21-1	TRBJ1-4	CASSLPAEGEIRETNEKLFF
TRBV12-5	TRBJ1-4	CASGQDRSSRNEKLFF
TRBV10-3	TRBJ1-2	CAISESIREAGYTF
TRBV27	TRBJ1-5	CASSLSGAGNQPQHF
TRBV30	TRBJ2-5	CAWSVPGTGHETQYF
TRBV7-8	TRBJ2-7	CASSPVGRGISEQYF
TRBV19	TRBJ1-1	CASSIDLATTEAFF
TRBV30	TRBJ1-6	CAWSVLTGNNSPLHF
TRBV29-1	TRBJ1-2	CSGYRGEGYGYTF
TRBV9	TRBJ2-1	CASSVATSGVNEQFF
TRBV27	TRBJ2-7	CASKWGPGTQHEQYF
TRBV7-9	TRBJ2-7	CASSLVQGGPYEQYF
TRBV4-2	TRBJ1-5	CASSSGTGNQPQHF
TRBV6-1	TRBJ2-7	CASTPWGEGAYEQYF
TRBV7-3	TRBJ2-2	CASSRNGLALTGELFF
TRBV6-5	TRBJ1-6	CASSYQGSSLPLHF
TRBV7-2	TRBJ1-2	CASSLVFGQGDGYTF
TRBV6-5	TRBJ1-1	CATSVGPTEAFF
TRBV10-3	TRBJ1-1	CAISTTGQGMNTEAFF